The present entry profiles one T cell receptor (beta chain) with its context. Its antigen specificity is not known. Nothing much larger sits one base from this clone, and base qualities are not available. This entry comes from a study of shared clonotypes between healthy human individuals (dated by TCRdb to the early 2020s). As for the study more broadly: A few men and two women, aged 18 to 49 years, made up the cohort. For each donor, CD4 naive and CD4 memory were each given three plates, CD8 naive was given two plates, and CD8 memory was given one plate. To increase sequencing depth and limit assay-specific biases, different laboratories used diverse techniques to prepare libraries and sequence TCR repertoires. Between about 0.94 and 10 billion PBMCs per donor were obtained by leukapheresis. The study deeply sequenced blood TCR repertoires of about five healthy adults to estimate repertoire size and the extent of clonotype sharing between individuals. What the study reported, not specific to this receptor: Naive subsets generally had larger estimated clonotype richness than memory subsets did. Incomplete sequencing was indicated by rarefaction of sorted-subset datasets, despite the large sequencing depth. Compared with non-shared clonotypes, the clonotypes found in all four sorted-subset donors had higher generation probabilities. Sampling was limited to blood, and TCR repertoires in tissue likely differ from TCR repertoires in blood. Because the study included only a small number of donors, the genetic and exposure-history diversity represented was limited. Pairwise subsampling indicated that sequencing depth was expected to affect the degree of clonotype sharing among donors. Across several donors, around 5% of naive CD4, around 3.5% of naive CD8, around 2.1% of memory CD4, and over 0.35% of memory CD8 clonotypes were shared.

Using the deep immunoSEQ assay, TCR CDR3 regions were amplified from genomic DNA by multiplex PCR. For each cell subset, the extracted genomic DNA was distributed evenly across all wells of several immunoSEQ 96-well plates, and each plate served as one replicate. For sorted subsets, 200 to 250 ng of genomic DNA, equivalent to some 30,000 T cell genomes, went into each replicate PCR. The purified libraries were quantified using a Qubit 3.0 fluorometer, sized with a Bioanalyzer 2100, and then quantified again using the KAPA Library Quantification kit. Each immunoSEQ 96-well plate was sequenced on its own single-read 150-cycle Illumina NextSeq 550 flow cell. Concerning the study's data processing: Because the immunoSEQ output held only junctional sequences and lacked quality scores, the filtering could not match the filtering applied to full-length reads. To assign V/J genes and CDR3, sequences were annotated using PyIR, a Python wrapper for IgBLAST v1.9, with IMGT germline references. Any read was removed if the V/J assignment was weak (E-value above 1e-6), the CDR3 was missing, or the read contained stop codons, out-of-frame junctions, or ambiguous translated residues. V3J clonotypes were defined by identical inferred V gene, J gene, and CDR3 amino acid sequence. Percentage overlap between repertoires was computed as shared unique clonotypes divided by the size of the smaller repertoire. Three approaches were used to assess repertoire richness: RTK rarefaction, the Chao1 estimator, and Recon v2.1 estimates of unobserved clonotypes. Generation probabilities for all TCRbeta clonotypes obtained by the gDNA method from several donors were computed using OLGA. The immuneACCESS repertoire file appears here via TCRdb, limited to in-frame rearrangements. These files lack a portion of the clones; in checked studies, under half of the deficit traces to unresolved V genes, and the cause of the others is not known. D and trimming come from the DNA, and the V and J calls and clone size come from that table. Counted in this sample were about 2.1 million clones; around 93% of them appeared once. Together, the top ten hold under 2% of the sample.

The CDR1 and CDR2 encoded by the germline V gene are WSHSY and SAAADI. Including cysteine and phenylalanine, the CDR3 has 13 amino acids. Only the CDR3 DNA stays, 39 bases, in frame from base 1. CD8 naive samples were CD45RO-negative cells positively selected for CCR7, giving a CD45RA+CCR7+ population that excluded TemRA cells. The donors were healthy, HIV-negative adults who had no recently reported acute infections or vaccinations. All donors were Caucasian adults living in Nashville, Tennessee, USA. Blood was collected by leukapheresis, and PBMCs were isolated by Ficoll-Histopaque density gradient centrifugation and then cryopreserved in liquid nitrogen vapor phase. Analytical flow cytometry was used to check the purity and quantity of each magnetically sorted T cell population. Genomic DNA was isolated from each sorted fraction and quantified by UV absorbance on a Nanodrop 2000c.

The sequenced sample consisted of naive CD8+ T cells from PBMCs. The sample's cell subset or site label, in plain terms: CD45RA+CCR7+. The clonotype was recovered from a young man in good health. Some clones in this sample may be carry-over from other donors' samples. The chain is made from TRBV10-2 and TRBJ2-5; a weak D assignment points to TRBD1 (6 bases agree). The J call may be faulty, since TRBJ2-7 better matches the DNA end. The CDR3 in this case is CASSTGLSYEQYF. The sequence in DNA is TGCGCCAGCAGCACAGGGCTCTCCTACGAGCAGTACTTC.